A single sample gave rise to the 14 T cell receptor beta chains below, sequenced in a study of blood T cells in healthy people across ages. The use of a sample-barcoded 5' primer and a J-beta primer mix characterized a second PCR of 7 to 11 cycles. TCRdb passed the 5' RACE reads through MiXCR, listing each CDR3 protein once. The sample lists fewer than 2,000,000 distinct CDR3 sequences, more than 35% occurring once. Sample: blood. The receptor source for this set is a human donor in good health.

The J gene is TRBJ2-4, the V gene TRBV29-1; TRBD1 matches 9 bases. Judging by the DNA end, TRBJ2-7 fits better; the J call may be wrong. Germline V lookup: CDR1 SQVTM, CDR2 ANQGSEA. This CDR3 region has 16 residues. The CDR3 DNA sequence: TGCAGCGGAAGGACACCGGGACAGGGACCCTACAACGAGCAGTACTTC. Protein: CSGRTPGQGPYNEQYF.

The J gene is TRBJ2-1, the V gene TRBV4-3; D gene ambiguous. Germline-derived CDR1 and CDR2 are LGHNA and YSLEER. The germline V and J ends were trimmed by 0 bases and 0 bases, with 6 bases remaining between them. This CDR3 has 15 residues. CDR3 nucleotides: TGCGCCAGCAGCCAAGACCACGGCTCCTACAATGAGCAGTTCTTC. The encoded protein is CASSQDHGSYNEQFF.

The chain couples TRBV27 to TRBJ2-1; maybe TRBD2 (5 bases). This CDR3 has 14 residues. Germline V gene lookup returns CDR1 MNHEY and CDR2 SMNVEV (reference sequence). Trimming stripped 2 bases from V and 10 bases from J, with 15 bases between. CDR3 region: CASSLGGSAGEQFF. In nucleotides, the CDR3 is TGTGCCAGCAGTTTAGGCGGGTCAGCTGGCGAGCAGTTCTTC.

V is TRBV6-2 or TRBV6-3 and J is TRBJ1-1; 8 nucleotides align to TRBD1. Germline trimming cut 8 bases from V and 4 bases from J; bases unmatched to any gene: 9. The CDR3 runs to 14 residues. Germline lookup yields CDR1 MNHEY and CDR2 SVGEGT. The DNA for the CDR3 is TGTGCCAGCCCTAAGGACAGGGTCGCCACTGAAGCTTTCTTT. Translated, it gives CASPKDRVATEAFF.

This clonotype was recorded many times. The V and J genes are TRBV12-3 or TRBV12-4 and TRBJ2-1, with D possibly matching TRBD2 (5 bases). V gave up 10 bases and J gave up 6 bases, with 16 bases separating them. CDR3 length: 13 amino acids. CDR3 in amino acids: CATTPRGTNEQFF. Written as DNA, the CDR3 is TGTGCCACCACCCCACGGGGTACCAATGAGCAGTTCTTC.

The genes are TRBV4-1 and TRBJ2-7; 7 nucleotides align to TRBD1. V gave up 3 bases and J gave up 3 bases; unmatched junction bases: 5. The germline CDR1 and CDR2 sequences are MGHRA and YSYEKL. The CDR3 contains 14 residues. The CDR3 sequence is CASSHRDSNYEQYF. In nucleotides, the CDR3 is TGCGCCAGCAGCCACCGGGACAGTAACTACGAGCAGTACTTC.

V and J are TRBV2 and TRBJ2-1; D is tentatively TRBD1 or TRBD2 (5 bases each). The germline V gene has CDR1 SNHLY and CDR2 FYNNEI. V was pared by 2 bases and J by 5 bases, with 10 bases between. The CDR3 runs 14 residues. In nucleotides, the CDR3 is TGTGCCAGCAGTGAACTAGGGGACCACAATGAGCAGTTCTTC. It is translated as CASSELGDHNEQFF.

This rearrangement joins TRBV6-5 to TRBJ2-5, with TRBD1 identical over 7 bases. V lost 2 bases to trimming and J lost 0 bases; unmatched junction nucleotides: 3. Germline assignment: CDR1 MNHEY and CDR2 SVGAGI. This CDR3 has 15 amino acids. CDR3 nucleotides: TGTGCCAGCAGTTACCTAGGGACAGACCAAGAGACCCAGTACTTC. Amino acids: CASSYLGTDQETQYF.

V and J are TRBV6-6 and TRBJ1-2, with a weak D call TRBD1 (5 bases). CDR3 length: 13 amino acids. Looked up from germline, CDR1 is MNHNY and CDR2 is SVGAGI (reference sequence). Trimming took off 6 bases at V and 2 bases at J, with 10 bases between the two ends. The CDR3 here is CASRERQNYGYTF. DNA of the CDR3: TGTGCCAGCAGGGAGCGACAGAACTATGGCTACACCTTC.

J is TRBJ2-5 and V is TRBV7-9, with D perhaps TRBD2 (6 bases). CDR1 is SEHNR, CDR2 FQNEAQ, per germline (reference sequence). The CDR3 extends over 12 amino acids. Trimming pared 0 bases from V and 10 bases from J, leaving 9 bases between. The DNA of the CDR3 is TGTGCCAGCAGCTTAGCCTGGGGGGTCCAGTACTTC. This gives the protein CASSLAWGVQYF.

A few counts support this clonotype. The J gene is TRBJ1-2, the V gene TRBV12-3 or TRBV12-4; no firm D call. The CDR3 contains 11 residues. Trimming removed 6 bases at V and 8 bases at J, with 10 bases between. The CDR3 sequence: CASRSREGYTF. DNA for the CDR3: TGTGCCAGCAGATCTAGGGAAGGCTACACCTTC.

V is TRBV5-1 and J is TRBJ2-7, with D perhaps TRBD1 (5 bases). V lost 4 bases and J 3 bases, leaving 11 bases between the germline ends. This CDR3 has 13 amino acids. Germline V gene data show CDR1 as SGHRS and CDR2 as YFSETQ. CDR3 bases: TGCGCCAGCAGCACGGCTCAGGGCTACGAGCAGTACTTC. Protein product: CASSTAQGYEQYF.

Worth noting for this clonotype: The junction departs from germline at one end; a sequencing error may be responsible. The chain is built from TRBV4-3 and TRBJ2-1; a weak D match, TRBD2 (7 bases). The CDR3 is 20 residues long. Germline CDR1 is LGHNA and CDR2 is YSLEER. The CDR3 loop reads CASSHTIVPNQGIAGNGQFF. The CDR3 nucleotides read TGCGCCAGCAGCCACACCATCGTCCCAAACCAGGGGATAGCGGGCAATGGGCAGTTCTTC.

This chain uses TRBV4-3 with TRBJ2-7, with D tentatively TRBD2 (5 bases). The CDR3 consists of 16 residues. Trimming removed 0 bases at V and 0 bases at J, with 12 bases between. Germline CDR1 reads LGHNA; CDR2 reads YSLEER. CDR3 nucleotide sequence: TGCGCCAGCAGCCAAGACCCTTCGGGAAGCTCCTACGAGCAGTACTTC. Residues: CASSQDPSGSSYEQYF.